This TCR beta chain originates from a study of T cells in Graves' hyperthyroidism and ophthalmopathy. RNA transcripts provided the source from which TCR beta CDR3 regions were amplified. HTBI primers drove first-round RT-PCR of the TCR CDR3. One entry per CDR3 protein, called by TCRdb with MiXCR from the multiplex PCR reads. The data contain some 50,000 distinct CDR3 sequences, under 50% of them singletons. The junction had 5 bases not matched to a gene; V was cut back by 0 bases and J by 5 bases. The CDR3 runs to 16 residues. The germline V gene encodes CDR1 MNHEY and CDR2 SMNVEV (reference sequence).

The TCR originated in a woman aged 50 to 60 with Graves' ophthalmopathy. V is TRBV27 and J is TRBJ2-5; 11 nucleotides line up with TRBD2. Sequenced material: blood. The CDR3: CASSLSVAGGRETQYF. The CDR3 nucleotides read TGTGCCAGCAGTTTATCAGTAGCGGGAGGGCGTGAGACCCAGTACTTC.